This passage covers 30 T cell receptor beta chains from one sample sequenced in a study of blood T cell repertoires in COVID-19. Clones were read by immunoSEQ multiplex PCR, and TCRdb kept only the in-frame ones, dropping some. Among about 300,000 clones listed, approximately 83% were seen once. The sample taken for sequencing was PBMCs or T cells enriched from blood (not recorded which). The receptors were gathered from a man aged 25 to 40 who had recovered from COVID-19.

This sequence joins TRBV21-1 and TRBJ1-2; TRBD1 is the table's D call, not checked against the DNA. TRBV21-1 is labeled a pseudogene. The CDR3 covers 16 residues. The CDR3 DNA follows: TGTGCCAAGCCTCCGGGACAGGGGTTTGTTAGCTATGGCTACACCTTC. Amino acids: CAKPPGQGFVSYGYTF.

This clone was counted a few times. The V gene is TRBV19, the J gene TRBJ1-5; 11 nucleotides align to TRBD1. There are 20 residues in the CDR3. J gave up 2 bases and V 3 bases, and 15 bases lay outside the gene matches. Looked up from germline, CDR1 is LNHDA and CDR2 is SQIVND (reference sequence). CDR3 region: CASSIHHTGQGAVGNQPQHF. The CDR3 DNA reads as TGTGCCAGTAGTATTCACCACACCGGACAGGGGGCAGTGGGCAATCAGCCCCAGCATTTT.

This clone has just one count. The V call is TRBV4-2, the J call TRBJ1-5; D call uncertain. CDR1 and CDR2 (germline): LGHNA, YNFKEQ. Trimming pared 3 bases from V and 2 bases from J, leaving 5 bases between. This CDR3 has 13 amino acids. The CDR3 loop reads CASSHGGNQPQHF. CDR3 DNA: TGTGCCAGCAGCCACGGGGGCAATCAGCCCCAGCATTTT.

The gene calls are TRBV6-6 and TRBJ1-2; 7 bases match TRBD1. Germline CDR1 and CDR2: MNHNY and SVGAGI (reference sequence). CDR3 size: 16 residues. J was trimmed by 5 bases and V by 6 bases; bases with no gene match: 15. CDR3 sequence (DNA): TGTGCCAGCAGGCCCACTTCCGGGACAGTATTATATGGCTACACCTTC. This encodes CASRPTSGTVLYGYTF.

This chain connects TRBV28 to TRBJ1-2; 8 nucleotides match TRBD1. This CDR3 is built from 16 residues. Germline CDR1 is MDHEN and CDR2 is SYDVKM. Germline trimming cut 8 bases from V and 2 bases from J; bases unmatched to any gene: 13. CDR3 sequence reads: CASSSFRDRKNYGYTF. CDR3 sequence (DNA): TGTGCCAGCTCTTCGTTCCGGGACAGGAAGAACTATGGCTACACCTTC.

The V gene is TRBV5-1, the J gene TRBJ2-5; perhaps TRBD1 as D (5 bases). Trimming shortened V by 4 bases and J by 4 bases, and 8 bases separated the two germline ends. This CDR3 spans 12 amino acids. Germline assignment: CDR1 SGHRS and CDR2 YFSETQ. The CDR3 loop reads CASSPQGETQYF. CDR3 in DNA: TGCGCCAGCAGCCCCCAGGGAGAGACCCAGTACTTC.

The chain uses TRBV18 and TRBJ1-1; TRBD1 aligns across 9 bases. Germline CDR1 KGHSH, CDR2 LQKENI. J was trimmed by 5 bases and V by 3 bases; bases with no gene match: 13. This CDR3 has 17 amino acids. CDR3 loop: CASSPRTGEKSGTEAFF. CDR3 coding DNA: TGTGCCAGCTCACCGCGGACAGGGGAAAAGAGTGGAACTGAAGCTTTCTTT.

This chain links TRBV12-3 or TRBV12-4 with TRBJ1-2; possibly TRBD1 for D (5 bases). Deletions cut 3 bases from V and 8 bases from J, with 13 bases between. The CDR3 has 13 amino acids. In DNA form, the CDR3 reads TGTGCCAGCAGTTTGGCGGGGGTAATCGGCTACACCTTC. This encodes CASSLAGVIGYTF.

The chain is built from TRBV7-9 and TRBJ1-6, with D possibly TRBD1 on 6 matching bases. V was trimmed by 5 bases and J by 7 bases, leaving 12 bases between them. There are 14 residues in the CDR3. CDR1 SEHNR and CDR2 FQNEAQ come from the germline V gene (reference sequence). In DNA, the CDR3 is TGTGCCAGCAGCCGGACAGAATGGAATTCACCCCTCCACTTT. This sequence encodes CASSRTEWNSPLHF.

The V call is TRBV2, the J call TRBJ2-5; 8 nucleotides agree with TRBD1. V shed 6 bases and J 5 bases; nucleotides not matched to a gene: 8. CDR1 and CDR2 (germline): SNHLY, FYNNEI. This CDR3 has 14 residues. In nucleotides, the CDR3 is TGTGCCAGCAGAGACGACAGGGGTGGTGAGACCCAGTACTTC. Translation gives CASRDDRGGETQYF. The full variable domain, in which reference TRBV2 and TRBJ2-5 provide the parts outside the CDR3, is EPEVTQTPSHQVTQMGQEVILRCVPISNHLYFYWYRQILGQKVEFLVSFYNNEISEKSEIFDDQFSVERPDGSNFTLKIRSTKLEDSAMYFCASRDDRGGETQYFGPGTRLLVL.

The chain is built from TRBV5-4 and TRBJ2-5; D may be TRBD2 (6 bases). V lost 3 bases and J 5 bases, leaving 17 bases between the germline ends. Germline CDR1 SGHNT, CDR2 YYREEE (reference sequence). The CDR3 has 15 residues. The CDR3, as DNA: TGTGCCAGCAGCTCAGGGACTCTCACTCTGGAGACCCAGTACTTC. This gives the protein CASSSGTLTLETQYF.

V usage is TRBV4-2 and J usage is TRBJ2-7; 11 bases match TRBD2. The J segment lost 5 bases and the V segment lost 4 bases, leaving 25 bases of the junction unmatched. The CDR3 runs 21 residues. CDR1 and CDR2 from the germline V gene are LGHNA and YNFKEQ. DNA of the CDR3: TGTGCCAGCAGCCCGAAGGCCTCATACGGTGCTAGCGGGGGGAAAATCGACGAGCAGTACTTC. Protein: CASSPKASYGASGGKIDEQYF.

This rearrangement joins TRBV7-9 to TRBJ1-4; tentative D call: TRBD1 (5 bases). V lost 5 bases to trimming and J lost 4 bases, with 14 bases between them. The CDR3 spans 15 residues. Germline CDR1 and CDR2: SEHNR and FQNEAQ (reference sequence). Written as DNA, the CDR3 is TGTGCCAGCAGCCTAATGGAGGGGAATAATGAAAAACTGTTTTTT. This codes for CASSLMEGNNEKLFF.

The rearrangement links TRBV7-9 to TRBJ2-7; D is perhaps TRBD2 (7 bases). CDR3 length equals 15 residues. CDR1 SEHNR and CDR2 FQNEAQ come from the germline V gene (reference sequence). V gave up 5 bases and J gave up 0 bases, with 14 bases separating them. CDR3 in amino acids: CASSPWGGPSYEQYF. CDR3 sequence (DNA): TGTGCCAGCAGCCCCTGGGGGGGCCCCTCCTACGAGCAGTACTTC. Full variable domain (missing parts from reference TRBV7-9 and TRBJ2-7): DTGVSQNPRHKITKRGQNVTFRCDPISEHNRLYWYRQTLGQGPEFLTYFQNEAQLEKSRLLSDRFSAERPKGSFSTLEIQRTEQGDSAMYLCASSPWGGPSYEQYFGPGTRLTVT.

The V gene is TRBV10-3, the J gene TRBJ2-2; no definite D call. Germline V gives CDR1 ENHRY, CDR2 SYGVKD. The length of the CDR3 is 12 residues. V lost 6 bases, J lost 6 bases, and 8 bases lay in between. CDR3 residues: CAIRALAGELFF. CDR3 DNA: TGTGCCATCAGGGCCCTGGCCGGGGAGCTGTTTTTT.

This clone was counted only a few times. The chain joins TRBV27 to TRBJ1-5; possibly TRBD1 for D (6 bases). V shed 0 bases and J shed 6 bases, with 12 bases lying between them. Germline V gives CDR1 MNHEY, CDR2 SMNVEV (reference sequence). This CDR3 has 15 residues. CDR3 DNA: TGTGCCAGCAGTTTATCTCACAGGGTCAGTCAGCCCCAGCATTTT. Protein sequence: CASSLSHRVSQPQHF.

The genes are TRBV30 and TRBJ1-1; D not certain. The CDR3 totals 16 residues. Trimming pared 0 bases from V and 1 base from J, leaving 15 bases between. The germline gives CDR1 GTSNPN, CDR2 SVGIG (reference sequence). CDR3 sequence reads: CAWSVEPRLRNTEAFF. Written as DNA, the CDR3 is TGTGCCTGGAGTGTCGAACCCAGGCTTAGGAACACTGAAGCTTTCTTT.

The rearrangement links TRBV3-1 (or the pseudogene TRBV3-2) to TRBJ1-6, with TRBD1 matching 10 bases. The V gene end was trimmed by 2 bases and the J gene end by 10 bases; junction bases not matched to a gene: 2. CDR3 length: 14 residues. Germline CDR1 is LGHDT and CDR2 is YNNKEL (reference sequence). CDR3 bases: TGTGCCAGCAGCCAAAAGACAGGGGGCTCACCCCTCCACTTT. This sequence encodes CASSQKTGGSPLHF.

This chain joins TRBV2 and TRBJ2-1, with 12 positions matching TRBD2. The germline V gene has CDR1 SNHLY and CDR2 FYNNEI. V dropped 4 bases and J dropped 9; count of bases not matched to a gene: 7. The CDR3 has 15 amino acids. For the CDR3, the DNA is TGTGCCAGCAGTGTGACTAGCGGGGGCCCCATTGAGCAGTTCTTC. This translates into CASSVTSGGPIEQFF.

The genes are TRBV9 and TRBJ2-3; 7 nucleotides match TRBD2. Trimming at V came to 3 bases and at J to 2 bases, leaving 12 bases not matched to a gene. This CDR3 contains 17 residues. Germline V CDR1 and CDR2: SGDLS, YYNGEE. CDR3 sequence (DNA): TGTGCCAGCAGCGCCTTCCTTACACTAGCGCACACAGATACGCAGTATTTT. Its protein is CASSAFLTLAHTDTQYF.

The rearrangement links TRBV9 to TRBJ1-6; D is possibly TRBD1 (5 bases). CDR3 length: 13 residues. V was pared by 6 bases and J by 13 bases, with 17 bases between. The V gene's germline CDR1 is SGDLS and CDR2 YYNGEE. The CDR3 region has the DNA TGTGCCAGCAATCGTCAGGGATCTAGTCCCCTCCACTTT. It encodes CASNRQGSSPLHF.

CDR3 sequence (DNA): TGTGCCAGCAGCGTAGGTGGACAGGGGGCTTCTGAAGCTTTCTTT. Translated: CASSVGGQGASEAFF. This chain joins TRBV9 and TRBJ1-1; TRBD1 matches 11 bases. The V segment lost 0 bases and the J segment 6 bases; nucleotides outside the gene matches: 4. The CDR3 extends over 15 amino acids. The germline gives CDR1 SGDLS, CDR2 YYNGEE.

V usage is TRBV5-1 and J usage is TRBJ1-1; 7 bases fit TRBD1. CDR1 is SGHRS and CDR2 is YFSETQ in the germline V gene. The trim removed 4 bases at V and 1 base at J, leaving 7 bases unmatched. The CDR3 spans 15 residues. CDR3 in amino acids: CASSITGVTNTEAFF. The CDR3 DNA sequence: TGCGCCAGCAGCATAACAGGGGTGACGAACACTGAAGCTTTCTTT. The full variable domain, rest sourced from reference TRBV5-1 and TRBJ1-1, is KAGVTQTPRYLIKTRGQQVTLSCSPISGHRSVSWYQQTPGQGLQFLFEYFSETQRNKGNFPGRFSGRQFSNSRSEMNVSTLELGDSALYLCASSITGVTNTEAFFGQGTRLTVV.

The chain uses TRBV5-1 and TRBJ2-5; 10 positions agree with TRBD1. CDR1 and CDR2 (germline): SGHRS, YFSETQ. Germline trimming cut 4 bases from V and 4 bases from J; bases unmatched to any gene: 7. The CDR3 extends over 15 amino acids. In DNA, the CDR3 is TGCGCCAGCAGCGAGACAGGGGGCGAGGTAGAGACCCAGTACTTC. Residues: CASSETGGEVETQYF.

The chain employs TRBV2 and TRBJ2-5, with 8 bases aligning to TRBD2. Trimming cost V 5 bases and J 10 bases; bases outside gene matches: 18. This CDR3 spans 16 amino acids. Germline CDR1 is SNHLY and CDR2 is FYNNEI. CDR3 nucleotides: TGTGCCAGCAGTTCTGGGTCCGGTCCCGGGGGGGAAAACCAGTACTTC. As protein: CASSSGSGPGGENQYF.

V usage is TRBV5-1 and J usage is TRBJ2-5; 11 bases agree with TRBD2. Trimming cost V 1 base and J 2 bases; bases outside gene matches: 4. The CDR3 has 16 residues. Germline V gene data show CDR1 as SGHRS and CDR2 as YFSETQ. The CDR3, as DNA: TGCGCCAGCAGCTTGCCTAGCGGGGGGACGCAAGAGACCCAGTACTTC. Amino acids: CASSLPSGGTQETQYF.

The genes are TRBV5-1 and TRBJ1-4, with TRBD1 as a possible D gene (5 bases). From germline, CDR1 is SGHRS and CDR2 YFSETQ. Deletions cut 4 bases from V and 2 bases from J, with 12 bases between. There are 15 residues in the CDR3. This chain's CDR3 is CASSPSGPTNEKLFF. In nucleotides, the CDR3 is TGCGCCAGCAGCCCATCAGGGCCGACTAATGAAAAACTGTTTTTT.

The chain uses TRBV27 and TRBJ1-4; 10 bases line up with TRBD1. Germline trimming cut 7 bases from V and 8 bases from J; bases unmatched to any gene: 7. This CDR3 region has 14 residues. CDR1 MNHEY and CDR2 SMNVEV come from the germline V gene (reference sequence). CDR3 protein: CASMPGQGPEKLFF. The CDR3 nucleotides read TGTGCCAGCATGCCGGGACAGGGGCCCGAAAAACTGTTTTTT.

The chain has TRBV7-2 and TRBJ1-2; the match to TRBD1 covers 7 bases. The V segment lost 5 bases and the J segment 5 bases; nucleotides outside the gene matches: 11. CDR3 length: 15 amino acids. Germline V lookup: CDR1 SGHTA, CDR2 FQGNSA. As DNA, the CDR3 is TGTGCCAGCAGCCCCGGAGGGGGCTCGATATATGGCTACACCTTC. Protein product: CASSPGGGSIYGYTF.

V usage is TRBV27 and J usage is TRBJ1-5; D may be TRBD1 (5 bases). Trimming took 6 bases from V and 3 from J, leaving 15 bases between them. CDR3 length: 15 residues. Looked up from germline, CDR1 is MNHEY and CDR2 is SMNVEV (reference sequence). The CDR3: CASRETDSYNQPQHF. The CDR3 DNA reads TGTGCCAGCAGAGAAACTGACAGTTACAATCAGCCCCAGCATTTT.